These 21 T cell receptor beta chains came from one sample sequenced in a study of blood T cell repertoires in COVID-19. Profiling relied on immunoSEQ multiplex PCR, and the TCRdb table lists in-frame clones only, not all of them. Found here are 110,000 or so clones, about 84% of them singletons; the top ten hold 1.5% to 1.7%. The sequenced sample was peripheral blood. The receptors come from a man between 50 and 59 years old with acute or convalescent COVID-19.

This chain connects TRBV19 to TRBJ1-3, with 7 bases matching TRBD1. V shed 10 bases and J 0 bases; nucleotides not matched to a gene: 9. Germline V gene sequence: CDR1 LNHDA, CDR2 SQIVND (reference sequence). The CDR3 totals 15 residues. CDR3 loop: CATTRDRSSGNTIYF. The CDR3 nucleotides read TGTGCCACCACTAGGGACAGAAGCTCTGGAAACACCATATATTTT.

This clone was recorded only once. This chain's CDR3 is CASSQHGSYTF. The DNA for the CDR3 is TGTGCCAGCAGCCAACATGGCTCCTACACCTTC. V is TRBV3-1 (or the pseudogene TRBV3-2) and J is TRBJ1-2; D not certain. V lost 2 bases to trimming and J lost 10 bases, with 8 bases between them. CDR1 and CDR2 (germline): LGHDT, YNNKEL (reference sequence). The CDR3 covers 11 residues.

The chain uses TRBV3-1 (or the pseudogene TRBV3-2) and TRBJ2-3; 11 bases match TRBD2. The CDR3 is made up of 17 amino acids. Trimming took 4 bases from V and 3 from J; bases not matched to a gene: 9. Germline-derived CDR1 and CDR2 are LGHDT and YNNKEL (reference sequence). In nucleotides, the CDR3 is TGTGCCAGCAGCCCCCTGGCTAGCGGGGGGCGGACAGATACGCAGTATTTT. Protein product: CASSPLASGGRTDTQYF.

V is TRBV5-1 and J is TRBJ2-5, with 7 bases identical to TRBD2. CDR1 and CDR2 (germline): SGHRS, YFSETQ. The CDR3 is made up of 16 amino acids. After removal of 2 bases from V and 5 bases from J, the junction contained 12 bases not matched to a gene. CDR3 residues: CASSLTTSGGRETQYF. DNA of the CDR3: TGCGCCAGCAGCTTAACCACCTCGGGGGGAAGGGAGACCCAGTACTTC. The full variable domain, completed using reference TRBV5-1 and TRBJ2-5, is KAGVTQTPRYLIKTRGQQVTLSCSPISGHRSVSWYQQTPGQGLQFLFEYFSETQRNKGNFPGRFSGRQFSNSRSEMNVSTLELGDSALYLCASSLTTSGGRETQYFGPGTRLLVL.

This chain connects TRBV5-1 to TRBJ1-2, with D maybe TRBD1 (6 bases). Germline CDR1 reads SGHRS; CDR2 reads YFSETQ. V was cut by 1 base and J by 7 bases, with 14 bases left in between. The CDR3 extends over 14 amino acids. CDR3 protein: CASSLTNRDRGYTF. DNA of the CDR3: TGCGCCAGCAGCTTGACCAACAGGGATCGTGGCTACACCTTC.

As regards this clone: Other DNA sequences within the sample encode an identical CDR3. The chain couples TRBV2 to TRBJ1-1; D is ambiguous. The V gene lost 4 bases and the J gene lost 3 bases, with 9 bases spanning the gap. Germline V gives CDR1 SNHLY, CDR2 FYNNEI. The CDR3 loop spans 13 amino acids. The CDR3 nucleotides read TGTGCCAGCAGTGTATCGGGGTACACTGAAGCTTTCTTT. Encoded protein: CASSVSGYTEAFF.

This clone occurred a few times. The rearrangement links TRBV6-5 to TRBJ2-5, with 7 bases aligning to TRBD2. Looked up from germline, CDR1 is MNHEY and CDR2 is SVGAGI. Trimming at V came to 6 bases and at J to 2 bases, leaving 6 bases not matched to a gene. The CDR3 sequence is 14 residues long. The DNA of the CDR3 is TGTGCCAGCAGCTCCGGGACTATGCAAGAGACCCAGTACTTC. Protein product: CASSSGTMQETQYF.

This chain links TRBV5-4 with TRBJ1-2, with 7 bases lining up with TRBD1. Germline V gene lookup returns CDR1 SGHNT and CDR2 YYREEE (reference sequence). There are 15 residues in the CDR3. V lost 3 bases to trimming and J lost 4 bases; unmatched junction nucleotides: 9. As DNA, the CDR3 is TGTGCCAGCAGCTCCGGGACAGATTGGGGCTATGGCTACACCTTC. Its protein product is CASSSGTDWGYGYTF.

This clone came up a few times. The chain carries TRBV27 and TRBJ1-2; D remains ambiguous. CDR3 size: 17 residues. From germline, CDR1 is MNHEY and CDR2 SMNVEV (reference sequence). Deletions cut 1 base from V and 2 bases from J, with 17 bases between. The CDR3 region has the DNA TGTGCCAGCAGTTTATATAGTGGTGGAGTCAGCAACTATGGCTACACCTTC. Translating gives CASSLYSGGVSNYGYTF.

The V gene is TRBV6-5, the J gene TRBJ1-1, with D possibly being TRBD1 (5 bases). Trimming left V 7 bases short and J 8 bases short, with 11 bases between. Germline V gene sequence: CDR1 MNHEY, CDR2 SVGAGI. The CDR3 is made up of 11 amino acids. The CDR3 protein is CASKRQNEAFF. The CDR3 nucleotides are TGTGCCAGCAAAAGACAGAACGAAGCTTTCTTT.

The chain combines TRBV16 with TRBJ2-1, with TRBD1 identical over 9 bases. The CDR3 totals 15 residues. Trimming removed 1 base from V and 10 bases from J; junction bases left unmatched: 8. Germline V gene sequence: CDR1 KGHSY, CDR2 FQNENV. The CDR3 nucleotides read TGTGCCAGCAGCCAATTTGTGGGACAGGGAGGCGAGCAGTTCTTC. Translation gives CASSQFVGQGGEQFF.

This chain links TRBV3-1 (or the pseudogene TRBV3-2) with TRBJ1-2, with a tentative D call TRBD1 (5 bases). Germline CDR1 and CDR2: LGHDT and YNNKEL (reference sequence). The V end lost 3 bases, the J end lost 0 bases, and 17 bases lay between the germline ends. The CDR3 is 17 amino acids. The DNA for the CDR3 is TGTGCCAGCAGCCATCTGTCAGGGTCGAGAGCTAACTATGGCTACACCTTC. Its protein is CASSHLSGSRANYGYTF.

V and J are TRBV2 and TRBJ2-2; TRBD1 is a possible D gene (5 bases). Germline CDR1 reads SNHLY; CDR2 reads FYNNEI. The V and J ends lost 4 bases and 2 bases respectively, with 14 bases between them. The CDR3 loop spans 16 amino acids. CDR3 coding DNA: TGTGCCAGCAGTGTTCAGGGAAACAAAAACACCGGGGAGCTGTTTTTT. Translating gives CASSVQGNKNTGELFF. The full variable domain, rest sourced from reference TRBV2 and TRBJ2-2, is EPEVTQTPSHQVTQMGQEVILRCVPISNHLYFYWYRQILGQKVEFLVSFYNNEISEKSEIFDDQFSVERPDGSNFTLKIRSTKLEDSAMYFCASSVQGNKNTGELFFGEGSRLTVL.

The chain joins TRBV3-1 (or the pseudogene TRBV3-2) to TRBJ2-5, with D possibly matching TRBD2 (5 bases). V was pared by 0 bases and J by 10 bases, with 15 bases between. The CDR3 runs 14 residues. The germline CDR1 and CDR2 sequences are LGHDT and YNNKEL (reference sequence). The CDR3 region is CASSQEAAPRDQYF. The CDR3 nucleotides read TGTGCCAGCAGCCAAGAGGCGGCCCCTCGGGACCAGTACTTC.

The rearrangement uses TRBV28 and TRBJ1-3; D gene ambiguous. Trimming took 5 bases from V and 0 from J, leaving 8 bases between them. This CDR3 is built from 14 residues. Germline CDR1 MDHEN, CDR2 SYDVKM. The CDR3 protein is CASSPSGSGNTIYF. CDR3 nucleotides: TGTGCCAGCAGTCCCTCAGGCTCTGGAAACACCATATATTTT.

The chain recombines TRBV5-4 with TRBJ2-1, with 8 bases that match TRBD1. Germline V gene sequence: CDR1 SGHNT, CDR2 YYREEE (reference sequence). This CDR3 is built from 14 residues. With V trimmed by 5 bases and J by 10 bases, 11 bases remained unmatched. The CDR3 is CASREGTGDGEQFF. The CDR3, as DNA: TGTGCCAGCAGGGAGGGGACAGGAGATGGCGAGCAGTTCTTC.

V usage is TRBV7-9 and J usage is TRBJ2-1, with a weak D call TRBD1 (5 bases). V shed 6 bases and J shed 7 bases, with 16 bases lying between them. From germline, CDR1 is SEHNR and CDR2 FQNEAQ (reference sequence). This CDR3 is built from 14 residues. CDR3 sequence: CASSSGHRANEQFF. CDR3 DNA: TGTGCCAGCAGTTCCGGACATCGAGCTAATGAGCAGTTCTTC.

The V gene is TRBV29-1, the J gene TRBJ1-5; a weak D match, TRBD1 (5 bases). Per the germline V gene, CDR1 is SQVTM and CDR2 is ANQGSEA. The ends were cut back, 6 bases at V and 0 bases at J, with 9 bases in the middle. The CDR3 has 13 residues. The CDR3 DNA reads TGCAGCGTACGACAGAATAGCAATCAGCCCCAGCATTTT. The encoded protein is CSVRQNSNQPQHF.

This clone was recorded a few times. This sequence joins TRBV10-2 and TRBJ1-1, with 9 nucleotides matching TRBD1. Germline V CDR1 and CDR2: WSHSY, SAAADI. V lost 3 bases and J lost 1; bases outside the gene matches: 0. The CDR3 runs 14 residues. CDR3: CASSEQGANTEAFF. In DNA, the CDR3 is TGCGCCAGCAGTGAACAGGGGGCGAACACTGAAGCTTTCTTT.

The rearrangement links TRBV18 to TRBJ2-3; 12 bases fit TRBD2. Germline CDR1 is KGHSH and CDR2 is LQKENI. The CDR3 sequence is 16 residues long. V gave up 2 bases and J gave up 3 bases; unmatched junction bases: 3. For the CDR3, the DNA is TGTGCCAGCTCACCAGGGACTAGCGGGCTTACAGATACGCAGTATTTT. This gives the protein CASSPGTSGLTDTQYF.

This clone was recorded once. The rearrangement links TRBV7-8 to TRBJ1-6, with 8 bases fitting TRBD1. With 0 bases clipped from V and 5 bases from J, the junction kept 3 bases outside the gene matches. Germline loops: CDR1 SGHVS, CDR2 FQNEAQ. The CDR3 has 16 residues. The CDR3 nucleotides are TGTGCCAGCAGCTTAGCCTCAGGGGGCAATAATTCACCCCTCCACTTT. As protein: CASSLASGGNNSPLHF.